This TCR beta chain was profiled in a study of blood T cell repertoires in COVID-19. At the level of the study: COVID-19 samples from acute and convalescent phases originated in the United States, Italy and Spain. The analysed material was cDNA or gDNA that came from T cells, B-cell-depleted T cells, or PBMCs.

Recovery meant two consecutive negative NP/OP PCR tests, professional clearance, or resolved symptoms. The V end lost 1 base, the J end lost 0 bases, and 9 bases lay between the germline ends. CDR1 and CDR2 from the germline V gene are MNHEY and SMNVEV (reference sequence). There are 15 residues in the CDR3. Study processing details: Estimation of nucleated cell counts was performed using reference gene primer amplification. TCRdb's table, derived via immunoSEQ multiplex PCR, lists solely in-frame clones and lacks some. V and J calls and clone size are those listed in that table; D and trimming were worked out from the DNA. The table lists 390,000 or so clones, 75% to 90% of them singletons.

This sequence was found in a man aged 18-30 years who had recovered from COVID-19. The sample consisted of PBMCs or T cells enriched from blood (not recorded which). The V gene is TRBV27, the J gene TRBJ1-1; no firm D call. CDR3 nucleotide sequence: TGTGCCAGCAGTTTATGGGCACGGCTGAACACTGAAGCTTTCTTT. Translating gives CASSLWARLNTEAFF.